This T cell receptor beta chain was identified in a study of T cell clones after liver transplantation. Study at large: Immunosuppression withdrawal was tried within 2 years after liver transplantation in this trial. HCV positivity affected three of eight recipients; the rest lacked autoimmune or viral indications. Standard immunosuppression, with no induction, continued until 12-24 months after transplant. Samples came pre-transplant, pre-randomization before withdrawal, and post-randomization after withdrawal ended.

The CDR3 length is 14 residues. The germline V and J ends were trimmed by 0 bases and 0 bases, with 4 bases remaining between them. CDR1 and CDR2 (germline): SGHNT, YYREEE (reference sequence). The protocol was immunoSEQ multiplex PCR, while the TCRdb copy is restricted to in-frame clones and leaves out a portion. The table shows roughly 80,000 clones, with 80% to 85% occurring only once. The V call is TRBV5-4, the J call TRBJ1-3; D not certain. The origin of this receptor is a human patient who received a liver transplant. The graft donor may have given rise to some T cells. The sequenced sample was CD4+ T cells from blood, obtained 45 to 46 months after liver transplant. CDR3 nucleotide sequence: TGTGCCAGCAGCTTGGACACCTCTGGAAACACCATATATTTT. It is translated as CASSLDTSGNTIYF.